This TCR beta chain was profiled in a study of OX40 agonist ivuxolimab in advanced cancers. Study context: Patients were infused with ivuxolimab every 2 weeks at 0.01 to 10 mg/kg. Patients achieving partial responses numbered three: one hepatocellular carcinoma case and two cutaneous melanoma cases.

Repertoires were generated with immunoSEQ multiplex PCR, while TCRdb's copy carries only in-frame clones and drops some. Among tens of thousands of clones listed, 88% were seen once. Trimming left V 0 bases short and J 0 bases short, with 6 bases between. Germline CDR1 reads SGHAT; CDR2 reads FQNNGV. This CDR3 is 15 amino acids long. Worth noting for this clone: This sample also contains other DNA sequences that code for the same CDR3.

The source material was CD4+ or CD8+ T cells sorted from blood, sampled in a trial of the OX40 agonist ivuxolimab. The source is an adult with an advanced solid tumor such as melanoma, head and neck, liver or kidney cancer. The rearrangement uses TRBV11-2 and TRBJ2-1; no clear D. This CDR3 is CASSLDSSSYNEQFF. CDR3 coding DNA: TGTGCCAGCAGCTTAGATAGTAGCTCCTACAATGAGCAGTTCTTC.